One and the same sample provided the 15 T cell receptor beta chains below, sequenced in a study of cytomegalovirus exposure and HLA in healthy donors. In the PCR, 60 Vbeta and 13 Jbeta primers were used. Using immunoSEQ multiplex PCR, the repertoire was profiled, and TCRdb retains in-frame clones only, with some absent. The profile shows 95,000 or so clones, nearly 70% of them singletons. Sequencing was carried out using PBMCs. Receptor source: a woman aged 45-65 years in good health and CMV-seropositive.

The chain combines TRBV27 with TRBJ1-1; D is perhaps TRBD1 (6 bases). From germline, CDR1 is MNHEY and CDR2 SMNVEV (reference sequence). V was shortened by 5 bases and J by 8 bases, with 15 bases between the two germline ends. This CDR3 is 13 amino acids long. Here the CDR3 reads CASSPNRAREAFF. The CDR3 DNA sequence: TGTGCCAGCAGTCCCAACAGGGCGAGGGAAGCTTTCTTT.

V is TRBV9 and J is TRBJ2-1, with 8 bases fitting TRBD1. The CDR3 sequence is 16 residues long. The germline V gene has CDR1 SGDLS and CDR2 YYNGEE. The trim removed 4 bases at V and 6 bases at J, leaving 12 bases unmatched. This CDR3 is CASSTPRQGAINEQFF. CDR3 nucleotides: TGTGCCAGCAGCACCCCCCGGCAGGGGGCTATCAATGAGCAGTTCTTC.

V and J are TRBV14 and TRBJ2-2; D call uncertain. V shed 1 base and J shed 5 bases, with 11 bases lying between them. In germline, CDR1 is SGHDN, CDR2 FVKESK. This CDR3 has 15 residues. The CDR3: CASSQVVAGTGELFF. Here the CDR3 DNA reads TGTGCCAGCAGCCAAGTAGTGGCAGGTACCGGGGAGCTGTTTTTT.

CDR3: CASSPGQGWWPQHF. CDR3 nucleotide sequence: TGTGCCAGCAGCCCCGGCCAGGGATGGTGGCCCCAGCATTTT. The chain combines TRBV7-9 with TRBJ1-5; D may be TRBD1 (5 bases). The length of the CDR3 is 14 residues. Germline V gene lookup returns CDR1 SEHNR and CDR2 FQNEAQ (reference sequence). V gave up 5 bases and J gave up 9 bases, with 17 bases separating them.

This chain connects TRBV18 to TRBJ2-1; 8 bases line up with TRBD1. The CDR3 loop spans 15 amino acids. CDR1 and CDR2 (germline): KGHSH, LQKENI. J was trimmed by 5 bases and V by 3 bases; bases with no gene match: 6. The CDR3 DNA sequence: TGTGCCAGCTCACCGACTCCGGACAGGGACAATGAGCAGTTCTTC. This sequence encodes CASSPTPDRDNEQFF.

The chain is built from TRBV5-6 and TRBJ2-7, with TRBD2 as a possible D gene (5 bases). In germline, CDR1 is SGHDT, CDR2 YYEEEE. V was pared by 4 bases and J by 2 bases, with 16 bases between. The CDR3 loop spans 15 amino acids. CDR3 DNA: TGTGCCAGCAGCCGATACCCCGGGGTAGCCTACGAGCAGTACTTC. Translating it yields CASSRYPGVAYEQYF.

As to this clone: One end of the junction does not line up with germline, which may come from a read error. This sequence joins TRBV5-1 and TRBJ1-2; 7 positions agree with TRBD1. This CDR3 comprises 14 residues. The germline V gene encodes CDR1 SGHRS and CDR2 YFSETQ. CDR3 coding DNA: TGCGTCAGCAGCTCAGGGGGGACACTGGATGGCTACACCTTC. Translation gives CVSSSGGTLDGYTF. The whole variable domain, remainder taken from reference TRBV5-1 and TRBJ1-2, is KAGVTQTPRYLIKTRGQQVTLSCSPISGHRSVSWYQQTPGQGLQFLFEYFSETQRNKGNFPGRFSGRQFSNSRSEMNVSTLELGDSALYLCVSSSGGTLDGYTFGSGTRLTVV.

The chain is built from TRBV21-1 and TRBJ2-3; no check of the table's D call, TRBD1, against the DNA was made. TRBV21-1 is a known pseudogene. This CDR3 has 20 amino acids. CDR3 bases: TGTGCCAGCAGCAAAGAGTCGCCAATCGTCCCTCACAGGGGAGCGGATACGCAGTATTTT. Translated: CASSKESPIVPHRGADTQYF.

The genes are TRBV7-9 and TRBJ1-1, with D possibly TRBD1 on 5 matching bases. The CDR3 spans 15 residues. V dropped 0 bases and J dropped 1 base, with 9 bases sitting between them. The V gene's germline CDR1 is SEHNR and CDR2 FQNEAQ (reference sequence). In DNA form, the CDR3 reads TGTGCCAGCAGCTTAGCGCGGGACGGGAACACTGAAGCTTTCTTT. Its translation: CASSLARDGNTEAFF.

The CDR3 protein is CASLRAGANVLTF. CDR3 bases: TGTGCCAGCCTCAGGGCTGGGGCCAACGTCCTGACTTTC. The V gene is TRBV6-1, the J gene TRBJ2-6, with D maybe TRBD1 (5 bases). Trimming cost V 8 bases and J 2 bases, with 7 bases left between them. The CDR3 extends over 13 amino acids. The germline V gene has CDR1 MNHNS and CDR2 SASEGT.

The CDR3 sequence: CASRLWVGANYGYTF. The CDR3 bases are TGCGCCAGCCGCCTCTGGGTAGGGGCGAACTATGGCTACACCTTC. The J gene is TRBJ1-2, the V gene TRBV4-3; D may be TRBD1 (5 bases). This CDR3 has 15 amino acids. Germline lookup yields CDR1 LGHNA and CDR2 YSLEER. V gave up 8 bases and J gave up 2 bases, with 18 bases separating them.

The J gene is TRBJ2-1, the V gene TRBV2; D possibly corresponds to TRBD2 (6 bases). The V end lost 3 bases, the J end lost 7 bases, and 13 bases lay between the germline ends. Germline loops: CDR1 SNHLY, CDR2 FYNNEI. The CDR3 contains 14 residues. CDR3 bases: TGTGCCAGCAGTGATTGGGCAGGACTAAATGAGCAGTTCTTC. This encodes CASSDWAGLNEQFF.

J is TRBJ1-2 and V is TRBV6-1; D might be TRBD1 (6 bases). This CDR3 region has 20 residues. CDR1 is MNHNS, CDR2 SASEGT, per germline. The V end lost 3 bases, the J end lost 4 bases, and 30 bases lay between the germline ends. CDR3 sequence reads: CASSDVVWGTGLSFGYGYTF. The CDR3 bases are TGTGCCAGCAGTGATGTAGTGTGGGGTACAGGGCTCAGTTTCGGCTATGGCTACACCTTC.

The chain is built from TRBV28 and TRBJ2-1; 8 bases match TRBD1. The CDR3 is 15 residues long. J gave up 2 bases and V 2 bases, and 2 bases lay outside the gene matches. Germline V CDR1 and CDR2: MDHEN, SYDVKM. CDR3 coding DNA: TGTGCCAGCAGTTTACCAGGGGGCCCCTACAATGAGCAGTTCTTC. It translates to CASSLPGGPYNEQFF.

In this sample, this clone turned up a few times. The rearrangement uses TRBV19 and TRBJ1-6, with no clear D. V was cut by 5 bases and J by 7 bases, with 6 bases left in between. The CDR3 consists of 12 residues. Germline V CDR1 and CDR2: LNHDA, SQIVND (reference sequence). The CDR3 sequence: CASSFPNSPLHF. The CDR3 DNA reads TGTGCCAGTAGTTTCCCGAATTCACCCCTCCACTTT.